A selection of T cell receptor beta chains follows, all from one sample in a study of T cell repertoires in cytomegalovirus infection. One entry per CDR3 protein results from TCRdb running MiXCR on the reads. The data show a few hundred thousand distinct CDR3 sequences, with 20% to 25% seen just once and about 21% held by the top ten. The antigens of these receptors remain unknown. Sequencing was performed on cultured PBMCs, taken from culture after CMV antigen stimulation. The source of these receptors is a human donor in good health (CMV status not recorded). Some clones in this sample may be carry-over from other donors' samples. Each CDR3 is given with its conserved first and last residue. Each record gives: V gene, clone size, J gene, D gene, CDR3 protein, CDR3 DNA. The D gene is left open where the match is weak. For some rows the clone size is stated as once, few or many, or as a class when expanded; others skip it.

>TRBV5-8|few|TRBJ1-2|.
CASSQGIVPSHNGYTF
TGTGCCAGCAGCCAGGGTATCGTCCCATCCCATAATGGCTACACCTTC
>TRBV4-1|many|TRBJ1-1|.
CASSRGQRNTEAFF
TGCGCCAGCAGCCGTGGACAGAGGAACACTGAAGCTTTCTTT
>TRBV29-1|.|TRBJ2-2|TRBD1
CSAEQGAAGELFF
TGCAGCGCTGAACAGGGGGCGGCCGGGGAGCTGTTTTTT
>TRBV19|few|TRBJ2-1|TRBD2
CASSMESGRAPNEQFF
TGTGCCAGTAGTATGGAGAGCGGGAGGGCACCGAATGAGCAGTTCTTC
>TRBV7-9|many|TRBJ1-3|.
CASSLYTAATGNTIYF
TGTGCCAGCAGCTTATATACAGCGGCAACTGGAAACACCATATATTTT
>TRBV6-6|.|TRBJ2-3|TRBD2
CASRRLAGSTDTQYF
TGTGCCAGCAGACGACTAGCGGGGAGCACAGATACGCAGTATTTT
>TRBV7-2|many|TRBJ2-3|TRBD2
CASSSRLAGGGTDTQYF
TGTGCCAGCAGCTCCCGACTAGCGGGAGGCGGTACAGATACGCAGTATTTT
>TRBV7-2|many|TRBJ2-1|TRBD2
CASSLGSSGNNEQFF
TGTGCCAGCAGCTTAGGGTCTAGCGGGAACAATGAGCAGTTCTTC
>TRBV9|.|TRBJ2-7|.
CASSVDDSSGYF
TGTGCCAGCAGCGTAGATGACAGTTCTGGGTACTTC
>TRBV28|.|TRBJ1-5|.
CASSLAWGGNQPQHF
TGTGCCAGCAGTTTGGCCTGGGGGGGCAATCAGCCCCAGCATTTT
>TRBV19|.|TRBJ2-3|.
CASSMDSTDTQYF
TGTGCCAGTAGTATGGACAGCACAGATACGCAGTATTTT
>TRBV30|.|TRBJ2-2|TRBD2
CAWSIAGSNTGELFF
TGTGCCTGGTCCATAGCGGGATCAAACACCGGGGAGCTGTTTTTT
>TRBV6-4|many|TRBJ2-3|.
CASSEGPEVDTQYF
TGTGCCAGCAGTGAAGGACCCGAGGTAGATACGCAGTATTTT
>TRBV2|many|TRBJ2-3|.
CASSPPFTDTQYF
TGTGCCAGCAGCCCACCCTTCACAGATACGCAGTATTTT
>TRBV7-2|many|TRBJ1-2|.
CASSLSLGLANYGYTF
TGTGCCAGCAGCTTATCACTGGGACTAGCTAACTATGGCTACACCTTC
>TRBV5-4|few|TRBJ2-1|TRBD2
CASSPGTKRGHEQFF
TGTGCCAGCAGCCCTGGGACTAAAAGGGGCCATGAGCAGTTCTTC
>TRBV3-1|few|TRBJ2-2|.
CASSQVPGELFF
TGTGCCAGCAGCCAAGTTCCCGGGGAGCTGTTTTTT
>TRBV19|few|TRBJ2-1|TRBD2
CASSMGGLSYNEQFF
TGTGCCAGTAGTATGGGGGGGTTATCCTACAATGAGCAGTTCTTC
>TRBV6-4|.|TRBJ2-1|.
CASSERESYNEQFF
TGTGCCAGCAGTGAACGGGAGAGTTATAATGAGCAGTTCTTC
>TRBV7-8|few|TRBJ2-3|TRBD2
CALTGGSTDTQYF
TGTGCTTTGACGGGGGGTAGCACAGATACGCAGTATTTT
>TRBV6-2/TRBV6-3|.|TRBJ1-5|.
CASRQTGSNQPQHF
TGTGCCAGCAGACAGACAGGAAGCAATCAGCCCCAGCATTTT
>TRBV11-2|few|TRBJ2-1|TRBD2
CASSLTSGFYNEQFF
TGTGCCAGCAGCTTAACTAGCGGATTCTACAATGAGCAGTTCTTC
>TRBV12-3/TRBV12-4|few|TRBJ1-3|.
CAGSVSGNTIYF
TGTGCCGGGTCAGTTTCTGGAAACACCATATATTTT
>TRBV27|.|TRBJ1-4|.
CASSPRPATNEKLFF
TGTGCCAGCAGTCCCCGACCCGCAACTAATGAAAAACTGTTTTTT
>TRBV9|.|TRBJ2-1|.
CASSVGGSGPYNEQFF
TGTGCCAGCAGCGTAGGTGGTAGCGGACCATACAATGAGCAGTTCTTC
>TRBV7-6|few|TRBJ2-2|.
CASSLPGPSTGELFF
TGTGCCAGCAGCTTACCAGGGCCCTCAACCGGGGAGCTGTTTTTT
>TRBV5-6|.|TRBJ2-5|TRBD2
CASSLGTSQDF
TGTGCCAGCAGCCTCGGGACTAGCCAGGACTTC